This is a list of T cell receptor beta chains from one sample in a study of T cell repertoires in cytomegalovirus infection. TCRdb reprocessed the reads via MiXCR and lists one record per CDR3 protein. The sample carries tens of thousands of distinct CDR3 sequences, 20% to 25% recorded once. These TCRs' antigens remain unknown. The sequencing here drew on CD8+ T cells from cultured PBMCs, taken from culture after CMV antigen stimulation. These TCRs come from a human donor in good health (CMV status not recorded). Some clones in this sample may be carry-over from other donors' samples. Both conserved end residues are part of each CDR3. A D gene is named only where the DNA matches it firmly. Expanded clones get a size class; other rows say once, few or many, or leave the size out.

TRBD1	TRBV18	few	TRBJ1-4	CASSPGQVATNEKLFF	TGTGCCAGCTCACCGGGACAGGTTGCAACTAATGAAAAACTGTTTTTT
NA	TRBV7-2	NA	TRBJ2-7	CASSLGHRVAYEQYF	TGTGCCAGCAGCTTAGGCCACAGGGTGGCCTACGAGCAGTACTTC
NA	TRBV27	few	TRBJ1-5	CASSLELGTSNQPQHF	TGTGCCAGCAGTTTAGAGTTGGGGACTTCGAATCAGCCCCAGCATTTT
TRBD2	TRBV7-2	NA	TRBJ2-1	CASSPGTSNNEQFF	TGTGCCAGCAGCCCCGGGACTAGCAACAATGAGCAGTTCTTC
TRBD2	TRBV12-3/TRBV12-4	NA	TRBJ2-3	CASSFLGLAGGESTDTQYF	TGTGCCAGCAGTTTCTTGGGACTAGCGGGAGGAGAGAGCACAGATACGCAGTATTTT
TRBD2	TRBV27	many	TRBJ2-3	CASRLGAGGPPDTQYF	TGTGCCAGCAGGTTAGGGGCGGGAGGTCCCCCAGATACGCAGTATTTT
NA	TRBV7-2	NA	TRBJ2-2	CASSLAQVRAELFF	TGTGCCAGCAGCTTAGCGCAAGTCCGGGCGGAGCTGTTTTTT
NA	TRBV10-3	NA	TRBJ2-1	CAIRSPGGLSSYNEQFF	TGTGCCATCAGAAGCCCCGGGGGGCTGAGCTCCTACAATGAGCAGTTCTTC
NA	TRBV4-1	many	TRBJ2-1	CASSQGFRNEQFF	TGCGCCAGCAGCCAAGGGTTTCGAAATGAGCAGTTCTTC
TRBD2	TRBV6-2/TRBV6-3	NA	TRBJ2-7	CASSYRTSGREHHEQYF	TGTGCCAGCAGTTACCGGACTAGCGGGAGGGAACATCACGAGCAGTACTTC
TRBD2	TRBV7-2	few	TRBJ2-3	CASSLEAGGIDTQYF	TGTGCCAGCAGCTTAGAAGCGGGGGGGATAGATACGCAGTATTTT
TRBD2	TRBV28	few	TRBJ2-1	CASRTTSGYPTDNEQFF	TGTGCCAGCAGGACGACTAGCGGATACCCAACGGACAATGAGCAGTTCTTC
NA	TRBV5-4	NA	TRBJ1-1	CASRTPVGEAFF	TGTGCCAGCAGGACCCCAGTAGGGGAAGCTTTCTTT
NA	TRBV7-8	many	TRBJ1-5	CASSSPGETNQPQHF	TGTGCCAGCAGCTCCCCCGGGGAGACCAATCAGCCCCAGCATTTT
NA	TRBV4-1	few	TRBJ1-4	CASSHDGGALNEKLFF	TGCGCCAGCAGCCACGATGGAGGGGCCTTAAATGAAAAACTGTTTTTT
NA	TRBV7-2	NA	TRBJ1-3	CASRDPDSGNTIYF	TGTGCCAGCAGAGACCCAGACTCTGGAAACACCATATATTTT
TRBD2	TRBV7-8	few	TRBJ2-3	CASSSLRLARTDTQYF	TGTGCCAGCAGCTCCCTTCGACTAGCCCGCACAGATACGCAGTATTTT
NA	TRBV7-6	NA	TRBJ2-1	CASSLGLFNEQFF	TGTGCCAGCAGCTTAGGCCTATTCAATGAGCAGTTCTTC
TRBD1	TRBV24-1	few	TRBJ2-1	CATGGQDYNEQFF	TGTGCCACCGGGGGACAGGATTACAATGAGCAGTTCTTC
NA	TRBV27	few	TRBJ1-2	CASSLYPGASYGYTF	TGTGCCAGCAGTTTATATCCGGGGGCGAGCTATGGCTACACCTTC
TRBD1	TRBV12-3/TRBV12-4	few	TRBJ2-7	CASSSGTGRMREQYF	TGTGCCAGCAGTTCCGGGACAGGGCGTATGAGGGAGCAGTACTTC
TRBD2	TRBV7-8	few	TRBJ2-1	CASSPRASGIDNEQFF	TGTGCCAGCAGCCCCCGGGCTAGCGGGATAGACAATGAGCAGTTCTTC